This TCR beta chain was profiled in a study of blood T cells in healthy people across ages. CDR3 length: 13 residues. Germline values: CDR1 SGHKS, CDR2 YYEKEE (reference sequence). This clonotype showed up just a few times. Through a sample-barcoded 5' primer and a J-beta primer mix, a second PCR was run for about 6 to 11 cycles. TCRdb recomputed calls from the 5' RACE reads with MiXCR, one row per CDR3 protein. The table lists around 1,500,000 distinct CDR3 sequences, 28% of them singletons. V is TRBV5-5 and J is TRBJ2-4; 7 bases are shared with TRBD1. The closer fit of TRBJ2-7 to the DNA end suggests the J call may be wrong. The sequenced sample was blood. The receptor comes from a woman aged 25 to 39 in good health. CDR3 loop: CASSTTTGTEQYF. In nucleotides, the CDR3 is TGTGCCAGCAGCACAACGACAGGGACCGAGCAGTACTTC.